This T cell receptor (beta chain) was recovered during a study of cytomegalovirus exposure and HLA in healthy donors. Remarks on this clone: Its antigen is unknown.

Whole-study results and caveats: Upon later analysis, TCR association rates were observed to vary by HLA locus, being highest for DRB1 and lowest for HLA-C. Across donors, presence/absence analyses took sequencing depth to be roughly uniform. HLA alleles were associated with 16,000 or so TCR beta sequences in a later analysis at 0.05 false discovery rate. Usually a TCR sequence was rare, but some public TCRs were found in many donors.

PCR used 60 Vbeta primers and 13 Jbeta primers. TCRdb's table, derived via immunoSEQ multiplex PCR, lists solely in-frame clones and lacks some. The sample holds approximately 110,000 clones, 60% to 80% seen once. Germline assignment: CDR1 GTSNPN and CDR2 SVGIG (reference sequence). V gave up 1 base and J gave up 5 bases; unmatched junction bases: 14. CDR3 length equals 19 residues. The source material was PBMCs. This chain connects TRBV30 to TRBJ2-1, with 13 bases identical to TRBD2. The sequence was obtained from a man aged 50 to 59 in good health and CMV-seropositive. The CDR3 loop is CAWSAQGLAGPGWDNEQFF. The DNA for the CDR3 is TGTGCCTGGAGTGCCCAGGGACTAGCGGGGCCCGGTTGGGACAATGAGCAGTTCTTC.